Below, one T cell receptor beta chain is given with its context. Its antigen is not yet known. Base qualities are not at hand, and no much larger clone is one base apart. Library preparation used the immunoSEQ multiplex PCR assay. TCRdb carries this immuneACCESS record with in-frame sequences only. Its versions omit some clonotypes, under half of them owing to an unresolved V gene in the studies checked, with the rest unexplained. Counted in this sample were about 79,000 clones; roughly 94% of them appeared once. Clones ranked in the top ten supply just over 0.25% of the sample. The source of the sample is a study of technical replicates of blood from several donors (dated by TCRdb to 2017 to 2019). For CDR1 and CDR2, the germline V gene lists LGHNT and FRNRAP. Here V drops 2 bases and J drops 5 bases, and the junction holds 2 bases not matched to any gene. The CDR3 has 14 amino acids, counting the end cysteine and phenylalanine. Only CDR3 DNA remains: 42 bases, in frame from the first base.

The V gene is TRBV12-5 and the J gene is TRBJ1-5, with 8 central nucleotides matching TRBD1. The receptor comes from a human donor in good health. Specimen: T cells isolated from PBMCs. CDR3 protein: CASGLTQGDQPQHF. The DNA sequence is given as TGTGCTAGTGGTTTGACACAGGGGGATCAGCCCCAGCATTTT.